This passage covers 5 T cell receptor beta chains from one sample sequenced in a study of blood T cell repertoires in COVID-19. This table comes from immunoSEQ multiplex PCR, and its TCRdb copy is limited to in-frame clones, with some not included. This sample has under 200,000 clones, with around 82% found just once. Specimen: PBMCs or T cells enriched from blood (not recorded which). These receptors all stem from a man aged 55 to 70 who had recovered from COVID-19.

The chain links TRBV12-3 or TRBV12-4 to TRBJ1-2; TRBD1 aligns across 9 bases. V lost 6 bases, J lost 8 bases, and 7 bases stayed unmatched. The length of the CDR3 is 13 residues. In nucleotides, the CDR3 is TGTGCCAGCAGCACAGGGGGCCGGGTCGGCTACACCTTC. Translated, it gives CASSTGGRVGYTF.

V usage is TRBV15 and J usage is TRBJ1-1; no clear D. Germline CDR1 LNHNV, CDR2 YYDKDF (reference sequence). The germline V and J ends were trimmed by 0 bases and 6 bases, with 14 bases remaining between them. The CDR3 consists of 15 residues. The CDR3 reads CATSRDRGHLAEAFF. The CDR3 DNA is TGTGCCACCAGCAGAGATAGAGGTCATCTCGCTGAAGCTTTCTTT.

This chain joins TRBV5-1 and TRBJ1-1, with 7 bases aligning to TRBD1. Germline trimming cut 4 bases from V and 0 bases from J; bases unmatched to any gene: 3. Germline V gene lookup returns CDR1 SGHRS and CDR2 YFSETQ. The CDR3 sequence is 14 residues long. This CDR3 reads CASSEGQMNTEAFF. The CDR3 DNA sequence: TGCGCCAGCAGCGAGGGACAGATGAACACTGAAGCTTTCTTT.

The chain employs TRBV7-9 and TRBJ1-2; D uncertain. Germline-derived CDR1 and CDR2 are SEHNR and FQNEAQ (reference sequence). CDR3 size: 15 residues. V was cut by 6 bases and J by 5 bases, with 19 bases left in between. As DNA, the CDR3 is TGTGCCAGCAGGGGGAGCGGGCAGGAACTTTATGGCTACACCTTC. It is translated as CASRGSGQELYGYTF.

The chain links TRBV6-5 to TRBJ1-1, with D perhaps matching TRBD1 (6 bases). Trimming took off 6 bases at V and 1 base at J, with 15 bases between the two ends. This CDR3 is built from 15 residues. Germline CDR1 is MNHEY and CDR2 is SVGAGI. CDR3 sequence: CASRQARGSNTEAFF. CDR3 DNA sequence: TGTGCCAGCAGACAAGCAAGGGGGTCGAACACTGAAGCTTTCTTT.